This T cell receptor (beta chain) came from a study of cytomegalovirus exposure and HLA in healthy donors. Overall study results and limits: In presence/absence analyses, roughly uniform sequencing depth across donors was assumed.

Remarks on this clone: Its antigen is not known.

In the PCR, 60 Vbeta and 13 Jbeta primers were used. The data were produced by immunoSEQ multiplex PCR, yet TCRdb's version contains in-frame clones alone and is incomplete. The sample holds about 120,000 clones; more than 70% are singletons and the top ten take less than 5%. Germline V CDR1 and CDR2: GTSNPN, SVGIG (reference sequence). The CDR3 has 13 amino acids. V shed 0 bases and J shed 5 bases, with 8 bases lying between them. The chain joins TRBV30 to TRBJ2-1, with D perhaps TRBD2 (5 bases). Specimen: PBMCs. The TCR originated in a man younger than 45 in good health and CMV-seronegative. The CDR3 DNA follows: TGTGCCTGGAGTGTGACGGAGGACAATGAGCAGTTCTTC. This translates into CAWSVTEDNEQFF. Variable domain in full (rest from reference TRBV30 and TRBJ2-1): SQTIHQWPATLVQPVGSPLSLECTVEGTSNPNLYWYRQAAGRGLQLLFYSVGIGQISSEVPQNLSASRPQDRQFILSSKKLLLSDSGFYLCAWSVTEDNEQFFGPGTRLTVL.